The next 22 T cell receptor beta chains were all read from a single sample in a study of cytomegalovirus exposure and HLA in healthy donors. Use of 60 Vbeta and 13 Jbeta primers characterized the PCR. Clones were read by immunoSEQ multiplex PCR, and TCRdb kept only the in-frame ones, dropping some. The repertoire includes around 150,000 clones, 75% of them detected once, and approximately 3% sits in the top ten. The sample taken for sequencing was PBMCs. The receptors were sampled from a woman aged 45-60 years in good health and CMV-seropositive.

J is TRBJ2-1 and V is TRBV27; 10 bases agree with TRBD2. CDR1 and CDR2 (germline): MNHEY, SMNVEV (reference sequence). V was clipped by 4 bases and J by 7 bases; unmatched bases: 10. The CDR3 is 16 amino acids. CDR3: CASSSSTSGVGNEQFF. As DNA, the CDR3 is TGTGCCAGCAGTTCCTCAACTAGCGGGGTCGGGAATGAGCAGTTCTTC.

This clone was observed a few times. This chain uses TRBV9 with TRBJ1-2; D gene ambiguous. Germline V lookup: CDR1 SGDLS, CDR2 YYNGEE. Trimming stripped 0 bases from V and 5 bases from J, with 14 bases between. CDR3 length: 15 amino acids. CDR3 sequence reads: CASSVAKGTGYGYTF. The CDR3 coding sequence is TGTGCCAGCAGCGTAGCAAAGGGAACGGGGTATGGCTACACCTTC. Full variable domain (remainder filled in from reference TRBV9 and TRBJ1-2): DSGVTQTPKHLITATGQRVTLRCSPRSGDLSVYWYQQSLDQGLQFLIQYYNGEERAKGNILERFSAQQFPDLHSELNLSSLELGDSALYFCASSVAKGTGYGYTFGSGTRLTVV.

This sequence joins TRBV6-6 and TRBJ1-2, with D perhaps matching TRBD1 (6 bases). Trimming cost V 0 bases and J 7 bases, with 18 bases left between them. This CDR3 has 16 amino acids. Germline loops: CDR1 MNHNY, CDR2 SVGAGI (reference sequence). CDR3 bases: TGTGCCAGCAGTTACTCGAACGGCATAGGGGGGGGTGGCTACACCTTC. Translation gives CASSYSNGIGGGGYTF.

Written as DNA, the CDR3 is TGTGCCAGCACCCTGGGGACTAGCGGGGAGACCCAGTACTTC. Protein: CASTLGTSGETQYF. The chain links TRBV2 to TRBJ2-5; 12 bases match TRBD2. With 7 bases clipped from V and 5 bases from J, the junction kept 5 bases outside the gene matches. The CDR3 loop spans 14 amino acids. The germline V gene encodes CDR1 SNHLY and CDR2 FYNNEI. Looking up the rest from reference TRBV2 and TRBJ2-5 gives the full variable domain: EPEVTQTPSHQVTQMGQEVILRCVPISNHLYFYWYRQILGQKVEFLVSFYNNEISEKSEIFDDQFSVERPDGSNFTLKIRSTKLEDSAMYFCASTLGTSGETQYFGPGTRLLVL.

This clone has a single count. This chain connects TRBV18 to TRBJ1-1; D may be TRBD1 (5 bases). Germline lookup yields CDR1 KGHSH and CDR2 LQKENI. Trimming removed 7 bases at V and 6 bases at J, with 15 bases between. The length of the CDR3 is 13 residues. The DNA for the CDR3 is TGTGCCAGCTACCAAGCAGAAGGGGCTGAAGCTTTCTTT. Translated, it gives CASYQAEGAEAFF.

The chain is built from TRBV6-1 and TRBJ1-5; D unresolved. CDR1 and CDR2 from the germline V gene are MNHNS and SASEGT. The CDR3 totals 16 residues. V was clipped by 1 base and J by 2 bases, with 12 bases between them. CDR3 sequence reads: CASSEGTSDGNQPQHF. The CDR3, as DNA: TGTGCCAGCAGTGAAGGCACCAGCGATGGCAATCAGCCCCAGCATTTT.

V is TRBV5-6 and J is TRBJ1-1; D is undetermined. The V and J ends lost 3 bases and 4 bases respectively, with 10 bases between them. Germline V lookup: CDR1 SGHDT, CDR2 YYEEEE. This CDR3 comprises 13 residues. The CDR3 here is CASSYFSSTEAFF. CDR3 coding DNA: TGTGCCAGCAGCTACTTTTCTAGCACTGAAGCTTTCTTT.

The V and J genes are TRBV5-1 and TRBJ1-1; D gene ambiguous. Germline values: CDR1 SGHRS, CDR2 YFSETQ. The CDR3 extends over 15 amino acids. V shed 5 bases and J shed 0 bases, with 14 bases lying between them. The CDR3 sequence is CASRPSTVMNTEAFF. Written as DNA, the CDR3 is TGCGCCAGCAGACCTTCAACAGTTATGAACACTGAAGCTTTCTTT.

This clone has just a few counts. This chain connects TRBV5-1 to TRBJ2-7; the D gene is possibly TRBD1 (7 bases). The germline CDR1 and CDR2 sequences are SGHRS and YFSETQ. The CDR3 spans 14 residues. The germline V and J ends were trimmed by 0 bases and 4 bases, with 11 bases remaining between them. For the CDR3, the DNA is TGCGCCAGCAGCTTGGTCCCAGGGGGGTACGAGCAGTACTTC. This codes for CASSLVPGGYEQYF.

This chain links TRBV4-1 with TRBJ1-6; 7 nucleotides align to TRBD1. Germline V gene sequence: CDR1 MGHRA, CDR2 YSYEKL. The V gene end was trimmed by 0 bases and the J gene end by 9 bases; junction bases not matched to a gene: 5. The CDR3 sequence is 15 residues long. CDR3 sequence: CASSQDNRGGSPLHF. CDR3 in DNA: TGCGCCAGCAGCCAAGATAACAGGGGTGGTTCACCCCTCCACTTT.

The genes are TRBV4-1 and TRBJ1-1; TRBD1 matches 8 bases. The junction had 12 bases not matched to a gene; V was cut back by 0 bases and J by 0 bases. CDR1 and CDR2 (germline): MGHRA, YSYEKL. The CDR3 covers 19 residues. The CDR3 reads CASSQDEGARGPLNTEAFF. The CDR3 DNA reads TGCGCCAGCAGCCAAGATGAAGGGGCCAGGGGGCCCCTGAACACTGAAGCTTTCTTT.

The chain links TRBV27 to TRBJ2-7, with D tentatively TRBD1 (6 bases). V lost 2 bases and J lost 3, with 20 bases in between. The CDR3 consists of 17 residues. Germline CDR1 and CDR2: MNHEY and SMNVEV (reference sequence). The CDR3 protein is CASSLRGGTPLLYEQYF. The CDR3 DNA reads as TGTGCCAGCAGTTTAAGGGGTGGGACACCCCTACTCTACGAGCAGTACTTC.

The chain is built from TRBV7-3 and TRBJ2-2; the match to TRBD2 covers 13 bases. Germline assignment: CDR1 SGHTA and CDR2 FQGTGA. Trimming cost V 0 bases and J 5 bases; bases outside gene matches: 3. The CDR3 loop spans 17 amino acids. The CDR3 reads CASSLTTSGGSTGELFF. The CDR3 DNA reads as TGTGCCAGCAGCTTAACGACTAGCGGGGGGAGTACCGGGGAGCTGTTTTTT. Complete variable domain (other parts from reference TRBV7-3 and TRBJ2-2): GAGVSQTPSNKVTEKGKYVELRCDPISGHTALYWYRQSLGQGPEFLIYFQGTGAADDSGLPNDRFFAVRPEGSVSTLKIQRTERGDSAVYLCASSLTTSGGSTGELFFGEGSRLTVL.

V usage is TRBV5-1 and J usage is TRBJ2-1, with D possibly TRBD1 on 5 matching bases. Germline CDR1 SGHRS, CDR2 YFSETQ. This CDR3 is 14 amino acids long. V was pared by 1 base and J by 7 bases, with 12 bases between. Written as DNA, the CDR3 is TGCGCCAGCAGCTTGTTACGACAGAAGAATGAGCAGTTCTTC. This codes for CASSLLRQKNEQFF.

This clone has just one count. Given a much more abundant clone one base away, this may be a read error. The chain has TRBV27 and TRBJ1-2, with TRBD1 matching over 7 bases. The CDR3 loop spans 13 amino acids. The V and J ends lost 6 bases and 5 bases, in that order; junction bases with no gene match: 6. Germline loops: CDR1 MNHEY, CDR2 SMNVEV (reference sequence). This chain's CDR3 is CASSEGQKYGYTF. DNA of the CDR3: TGTGCCAGCAGCGAGGGACAGAAGTATGGCTACACCTTC.

The CDR3 loop is CASSDGPLGGYTF. The CDR3 nucleotides read TGCGCCAGCAGTGATGGGCCTCTTGGGGGCTACACCTTC. The chain uses TRBV10-1 and TRBJ1-2, with no clear D. The CDR3 is 13 amino acids. CDR1 is WNHNN and CDR2 is SYGVQD in the germline V gene (reference sequence). Trimming stripped 3 bases from V and 8 bases from J, with 13 bases between.

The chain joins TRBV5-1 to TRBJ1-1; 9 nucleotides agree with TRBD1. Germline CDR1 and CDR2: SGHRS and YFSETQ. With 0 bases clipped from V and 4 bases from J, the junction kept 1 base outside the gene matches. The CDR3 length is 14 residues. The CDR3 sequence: CASSLEGQGTEAFF. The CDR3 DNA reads TGCGCCAGCAGCTTGGAGGGACAGGGCACTGAAGCTTTCTTT.

The CDR3 DNA reads as TGTGCCAGCAGCTCCCACCGGGGGATGAACACTGAAGCTTTCTTT. Its protein product is CASSSHRGMNTEAFF. This sequence joins TRBV5-4 and TRBJ1-1, with a weak D call TRBD1 (5 bases). From germline, CDR1 is SGHNT and CDR2 YYREEE (reference sequence). CDR3 length: 15 residues. Trimming shortened V by 3 bases and J by 0 bases, and 12 bases separated the two germline ends. The full variable domain, its missing parts supplied by reference TRBV5-4 and TRBJ1-1, is ETGVTQSPTHLIKTRGQQVTLRCSSQSGHNTVSWYQQALGQGPQFIFQYYREEENGRGNFPPRFSGLQFPNYSSELNVNALELDDSALYLCASSSHRGMNTEAFFGQGTRLTVV.

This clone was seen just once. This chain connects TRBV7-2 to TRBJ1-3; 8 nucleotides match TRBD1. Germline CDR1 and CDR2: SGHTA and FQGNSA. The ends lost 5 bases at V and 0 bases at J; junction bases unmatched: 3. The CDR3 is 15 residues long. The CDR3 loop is CASSQDRASGNTIYF. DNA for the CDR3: TGTGCCAGCAGCCAGGACAGGGCCTCTGGAAACACCATATATTTT.

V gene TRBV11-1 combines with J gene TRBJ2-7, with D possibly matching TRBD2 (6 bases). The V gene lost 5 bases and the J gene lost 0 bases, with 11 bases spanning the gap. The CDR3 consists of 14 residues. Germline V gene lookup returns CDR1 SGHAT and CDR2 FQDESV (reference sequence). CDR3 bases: TGTGCCAGCAGCACCCACGGGAGCTCCTACGAGCAGTACTTC. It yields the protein CASSTHGSSYEQYF.

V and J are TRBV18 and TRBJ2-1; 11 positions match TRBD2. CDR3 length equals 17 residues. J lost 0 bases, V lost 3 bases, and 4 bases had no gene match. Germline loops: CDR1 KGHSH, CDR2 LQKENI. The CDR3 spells CASSPLAGGRSYNEQFF. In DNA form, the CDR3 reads TGTGCCAGCTCACCTCTAGCGGGGGGCCGCTCCTACAATGAGCAGTTCTTC.

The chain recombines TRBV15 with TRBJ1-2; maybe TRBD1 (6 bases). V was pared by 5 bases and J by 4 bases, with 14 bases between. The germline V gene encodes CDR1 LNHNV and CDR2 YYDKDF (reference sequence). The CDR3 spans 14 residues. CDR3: CATSPRQAPYGYTF. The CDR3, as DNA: TGTGCCACCAGCCCGAGACAGGCCCCCTATGGCTACACCTTC. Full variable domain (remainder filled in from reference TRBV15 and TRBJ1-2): DAMVIQNPRYQVTQFGKPVTLSCSQTLNHNVMYWYQQKSSQAPKLLFHYYDKDFNNEADTPDNFQSRRPNTSFCFLDIRSPGLGDTAMYLCATSPRQAPYGYTFGSGTRLTVV.